The following is a T cell receptor beta chain sequence with its context. Antigen unknown. From germline, CDR1 is SNHLY and CDR2 FYNNEI. The CDR3 runs to 13 residues. These data originate in a study of T cells expressing NK-cell markers. Study information: Seven HCMV-seropositive donors and one seronegative donor made up the eight sequenced donors.

Overall study findings and caveats: These clonotypes also led the CD3+CD56-NKG2C+ fraction in four donors. NKG2C+ dominant clonotypes from more than 5 donors made up about 1.0-8% of CD8+ T cells.

Beta-chain TCR cDNA was generated via 5'RACE template switching with UMIs. With the 5' RACE reads reprocessed, TCRdb shows one record per CDR3 protein and no DNA. This listing includes fewer than 400,000 distinct CDR3 sequences. The specimen was blood T cells: a sorted CD56 or NKG2C T cell subset, CD4+ or CD8+ T cells, or bulk PBMC T cells (not recorded which). The chain uses TRBV2 and TRBJ1-2; absent DNA, TCRdb's TRBD1 call cannot be checked. This TCR came from a man aged 18-69 years in good health. The CDR3 spells CARSRGQTRGYTF.